This T cell receptor (beta chain) originates from a study of blood T cell repertoires in COVID-19. In the original processing: Reference gene primer amplification gave nucleated cell count estimates. The method was immunoSEQ multiplex PCR; TCRdb's version includes in-frame clones alone and lacks a portion of them. D and trimming were read from the DNA, whereas the V and J calls and clone size are those reported in that table. Of over 250,000 clones in the sample, over 75% were seen once. The sequencing sample was made of peripheral blood. This sequence originates from a human donor in a cohort sampled during active COVID-19.

The CDR3 sequence: CASRPGQAEKLFF. DNA of the CDR3: TGTGCCAGCAGACCGGGACAGGCGGAAAAACTGTTTTTT. The chain uses TRBV12-3 or TRBV12-4 and TRBJ1-4; TRBD1 matches at 8 bases. With V trimmed by 6 bases and J by 8 bases, 5 bases remained unmatched. The CDR3 has 13 amino acids.